These 27 T cell receptor beta chains were sequenced from one sample in a study of patients and donors after allogeneic stem cell transplantation. TCRdb ran MiXCR on the RT-PCR reads and lists one entry per CDR3 protein. The data hold about 160,000 distinct CDR3 sequences, with approximately 28% observed a single time. Sequenced sample: blood, either unsorted or a sorted T cell fraction (not recorded which). The receptors were sampled from a human donor who was either an allogeneic HSCT recipient or a stem cell or donor lymphocyte infusion donor (not recorded which). It is not recorded whose cells these are; they may come from a transplant donor.

This clonotype was seen only a few times. The chain combines TRBV5-8 with TRBJ2-6; D is unresolved. This CDR3 comprises 12 residues. From germline, CDR1 is SGHTS and CDR2 YDEGEE. Trimming removed 5 bases at V and 4 bases at J, with 4 bases between. The CDR3 nucleotides read TGTGCCAGCAGGCGAGGGGCCAACGTCCTGACTTTC. Its protein product is CASRRGANVLTF.

This chain uses TRBV12-3 or TRBV12-4 with TRBJ1-4, with D possibly TRBD1 on 5 matching bases. The length of the CDR3 is 16 residues. V was clipped by 4 bases and J by 4 bases, with 16 bases between them. For the CDR3, the DNA is TGTGCCAGCAGTTCGGGACTGCGGTTATTTAATGAAAAACTGTTTTTT. Translated: CASSSGLRLFNEKLFF.

This clonotype was seen at least ten times. The rearrangement uses TRBV4-3 and TRBJ1-6; unclear D gene. The V end was cut by 3 bases, the J end by 13 bases, with 19 bases between. CDR1 is LGHNA and CDR2 is YSLEER in the germline V gene. The CDR3 extends over 15 amino acids. The CDR3 loop reads CASSHLTAIKYPLHF. As DNA, the CDR3 is TGCGCCAGCAGCCACCTTACGGCCATAAAATATCCCCTCCACTTT.

In its sample, this clonotype was seen many times. The chain links TRBV6-6 to TRBJ1-2; a weak D match, TRBD1 (6 bases). Germline values: CDR1 MNHNY, CDR2 SVGAGI (reference sequence). This CDR3 has 14 residues. V dropped 6 bases and J dropped 2 bases, with 13 bases sitting between them. The CDR3 DNA reads as TGTGCCAGCAGCCAGGGGATGGGCAACTATGGCTACACCTTC. Translating gives CASSQGMGNYGYTF.

The chain is built from TRBV5-1 and TRBJ2-7; 7 bases are a match to TRBD2. The CDR3 runs to 15 residues. Germline V lookup: CDR1 SGHRS, CDR2 YFSETQ. The trim removed 5 bases at V and 0 bases at J, leaving 8 bases unmatched. The CDR3 spells CASRKTSWNSYEQYF. CDR3 bases: TGCGCCAGCAGGAAGACTAGCTGGAACTCCTACGAGCAGTACTTC.

CDR3 nucleotide sequence: TGTGCCAGCGGGCCTAGCGGGGGTTACAATGAGCAGTTCTTC. It encodes CASGPSGGYNEQFF. The rearrangement links TRBV9 to TRBJ2-1; 10 bases are a match to TRBD2. The length of the CDR3 is 14 residues. V gave up 7 bases and J gave up 4 bases; unmatched junction bases: 5. Germline assignment: CDR1 SGDLS and CDR2 YYNGEE.

This clonotype was picked up one time. This rearrangement joins TRBV27 to TRBJ2-7; 9 positions agree with TRBD2. Germline V gene data show CDR1 as MNHEY and CDR2 as SMNVEV (reference sequence). J lost 0 bases, V lost 6 bases, and 3 bases had no gene match. The CDR3 sequence is 14 residues long. In DNA, the CDR3 is TGTGCCAGCAGAGTAGCGGGAGCCTCCTACGAGCAGTACTTC. Translating gives CASRVAGASYEQYF.

The J gene is TRBJ1-4, the V gene TRBV5-8, with D unresolved. Trimming took off 8 bases at V and 4 bases at J, with 12 bases between the two ends. The germline V gene has CDR1 SGHTS and CDR2 YDEGEE. CDR3 size: 13 residues. The chain's CDR3 is CAREDRNNEKLFF. CDR3 bases: TGTGCCAGGGAGGACCGGAATAATGAAAAACTGTTTTTT.

The CDR3 DNA reads as TGTGCCAGCAGTCCATCAGACAGTGACTATGGCTACACCTTC. This translates into CASSPSDSDYGYTF. J is TRBJ1-2 and V is TRBV27; D may be TRBD1 (5 bases). Trimming removed 5 bases at V and 3 bases at J, with 13 bases between. Germline assignment: CDR1 MNHEY and CDR2 SMNVEV (reference sequence). The length of the CDR3 is 14 residues.

V usage is TRBV10-3 and J usage is TRBJ2-2; 8 bases align to TRBD2. From germline, CDR1 is ENHRY and CDR2 SYGVKD. This CDR3 spans 16 amino acids. V dropped 0 bases and J dropped 7; count of bases not matched to a gene: 7. In DNA, the CDR3 is TGTGCCATCAGTGAGTCCGGGACTAGATCCCTCGGGGAGCTGTTTTTT. It encodes CAISESGTRSLGELFF.

This chain joins TRBV9 and TRBJ2-7; D perhaps matches TRBD2 (7 bases). CDR3 size: 15 residues. Germline assignment: CDR1 SGDLS and CDR2 YYNGEE. Trimming pared 4 bases from V and 3 bases from J, leaving 17 bases between. The CDR3 DNA reads as TGTGCCAGCAGCCCCTGGGGGGGACAATTCTACGAGCAGTACTTC. Translation gives CASSPWGGQFYEQYF. The full variable domain, rest sourced from reference TRBV9 and TRBJ2-7, is DSGVTQTPKHLITATGQRVTLRCSPRSGDLSVYWYQQSLDQGLQFLIQYYNGEERAKGNILERFSAQQFPDLHSELNLSSLELGDSALYFCASSPWGGQFYEQYFGPGTRLTVT.

The sample holds many counts of this clonotype. The chain recombines TRBV5-1 with TRBJ2-7, with a weak D call TRBD1 (5 bases). The ends were cut back, 4 bases at V and 0 bases at J, with 11 bases in the middle. Germline-derived CDR1 and CDR2 are SGHRS and YFSETQ. The CDR3 covers 14 residues. CDR3: CASSIDSFSYEQYF. CDR3 in DNA: TGCGCCAGCAGCATTGACAGCTTCTCCTACGAGCAGTACTTC. Combining the CDR3 with reference TRBV5-1 and TRBJ2-7 gives the whole variable domain KAGVTQTPRYLIKTRGQQVTLSCSPISGHRSVSWYQQTPGQGLQFLFEYFSETQRNKGNFPGRFSGRQFSNSRSEMNVSTLELGDSALYLCASSIDSFSYEQYFGPGTRLTVT.

This clonotype has a handful of counts. The chain has TRBV20-1 and TRBJ2-2; D may be TRBD2 (6 bases). The V end lost 0 bases, the J end lost 2 bases, and 13 bases lay between the germline ends. Germline V CDR1 and CDR2: DFQATT, SNEGSKA (reference sequence). The CDR3 runs to 16 residues. CDR3 region: CSARDRETVNTGELFF. CDR3 sequence (DNA): TGCAGTGCTAGAGATCGGGAGACAGTAAACACCGGGGAGCTGTTTTTT.

The rearrangement uses TRBV5-1 and TRBJ1-2; possible D gene TRBD1, 6 bases. The V and J ends lost 4 bases and 8 bases respectively, with 18 bases between them. This CDR3 is 14 amino acids long. Germline loops: CDR1 SGHRS, CDR2 YFSETQ. CDR3: CASSAGGGRGGYTF. Written as DNA, the CDR3 is TGCGCCAGCAGCGCCGGAGGGGGGCGCGGAGGCTACACCTTC.

This clonotype has ten or more counts. The V call is TRBV7-6, the J call TRBJ1-6, with 9 bases that match TRBD1. The CDR3 extends over 14 amino acids. After removal of 4 bases from V and 9 bases from J, the junction contained 4 bases not matched to a gene. Germline V gene data show CDR1 as SGHVS and CDR2 as FNYEAQ. CDR3 in DNA: TGTGCCAGCAGCTCAGGGGACAGGGTTTCACCCCTCCACTTT. Residues: CASSSGDRVSPLHF.

CDR3 DNA: TGCGCCAGCAGCTTACTAGCGGGAGGGCCTTCTTATGGCGAGCAGTACTTC. This sequence encodes CASSLLAGGPSYGEQYF. The chain combines TRBV5-1 with TRBJ2-7; 13 positions agree with TRBD2. Germline CDR1 is SGHRS and CDR2 is YFSETQ. Germline trimming cut 2 bases from V and 6 bases from J; bases unmatched to any gene: 11. This CDR3 spans 17 amino acids.

This chain uses TRBV6-6 with TRBJ2-7; 8 nucleotides align to TRBD1. The CDR3 length is 14 residues. From germline, CDR1 is MNHNY and CDR2 SVGAGI (reference sequence). The V gene end was trimmed by 5 bases and the J gene end by 4 bases; junction bases not matched to a gene: 7. This CDR3 reads CASSRAGGIYEQYF. The CDR3 DNA reads as TGTGCCAGCAGTCGGGCAGGGGGCATATACGAGCAGTACTTC.

This clonotype came up a few times. The genes are TRBV5-1 and TRBJ1-2; 9 bases line up with TRBD1. The CDR3 has 15 amino acids. The junction had 5 bases not matched to a gene; V was cut back by 2 bases and J by 3 bases. Germline V gives CDR1 SGHRS, CDR2 YFSETQ. The CDR3 sequence: CASSLGTGLDYGYTF. CDR3 sequence (DNA): TGCGCCAGCAGCTTAGGGACAGGGCTGGACTATGGCTACACCTTC.

This clonotype turned up a few times. The chain combines TRBV15 with TRBJ2-3; no clear D. This CDR3 spans 13 amino acids. Germline assignment: CDR1 LNHNV and CDR2 YYDKDF (reference sequence). V lost 0 bases to trimming and J lost 10 bases, with 11 bases between them. CDR3 residues: CATSRDNMAAQYF. Written as DNA, the CDR3 is TGTGCCACCAGCAGAGATAATATGGCTGCGCAGTATTTT.

This clonotype was detected a few times. The genes are TRBV9 and TRBJ2-1; either TRBD1 or TRBD2 may supply D (5 bases each). Germline assignment: CDR1 SGDLS and CDR2 YYNGEE. This CDR3 is built from 14 residues. Trimming removed 0 bases from V and 7 bases from J, with 11 bases in between. CDR3 sequence: CASSVVGDWNEQFF. CDR3 coding DNA: TGTGCCAGCAGCGTAGTGGGGGATTGGAATGAGCAGTTCTTC.

In its sample, this clonotype was seen a few times. The chain employs TRBV20-1 and TRBJ1-4; no clear D. The CDR3 runs to 12 residues. From germline, CDR1 is DFQATT and CDR2 SNEGSKA (reference sequence). Trimming shortened V by 2 bases and J by 4 bases, and 5 bases separated the two germline ends. The CDR3 here is CSARTVNEKLFF. CDR3 nucleotide sequence: TGCAGTGCTAGAACAGTTAATGAAAAACTGTTTTTT.

The rearrangement joins TRBV9 to TRBJ2-6, with TRBD1 matching 8 bases. The ends lost 4 bases at V and 1 base at J; junction bases unmatched: 7. This CDR3 has 17 residues. Germline values: CDR1 SGDLS, CDR2 YYNGEE. The CDR3: CASSPRTGLSGANVLTF. CDR3 nucleotide sequence: TGTGCCAGCAGCCCCCGGACAGGGTTGTCTGGGGCCAACGTCCTGACTTTC.

This clonotype has a handful of counts. This rearrangement joins TRBV27 to TRBJ2-3; 7 positions match TRBD1. With V trimmed by 1 base and J by 6 bases, 4 bases remained unmatched. This CDR3 is 14 amino acids long. Germline V gene sequence: CDR1 MNHEY, CDR2 SMNVEV (reference sequence). The chain's CDR3 is CASSLYLQGDTQYF. In DNA, the CDR3 is TGTGCCAGCAGTTTATACCTACAGGGGGATACGCAGTATTTT.

A single count supports this clonotype. The V call is TRBV12-3 or TRBV12-4, the J call TRBJ1-5; 9 nucleotides agree with TRBD1. The CDR3 sequence is 19 residues long. The V and J ends lost 3 bases and 7 bases, in that order; junction bases with no gene match: 19. CDR3 protein: CASSFYPVSTGGFEQPQHF. DNA of the CDR3: TGTGCCAGCAGTTTTTACCCCGTATCCACAGGGGGCTTCGAACAGCCCCAGCATTTT.

This clonotype was detected a few times. The CDR3 loop is CASSQVPGGRNSPLHF. The DNA of the CDR3 is TGTGCCAGCAGCCAAGTCCCAGGGGGGCGAAATTCACCCCTCCACTTT. The J gene is TRBJ1-6, the V gene TRBV4-2; 7 bases map to TRBD1. CDR1 and CDR2 (germline): LGHNA, YNFKEQ. V was pared by 1 base and J by 7 bases, with 7 bases of the junction left unmatched. The CDR3 covers 16 residues.

The CDR3 here is CAISDPGLGIPEAFF. CDR3 DNA sequence: TGTGCCATCAGTGACCCAGGGTTGGGCATTCCTGAAGCTTTCTTT. This chain links TRBV10-3 with TRBJ1-1, with D perhaps matching TRBD1 (5 bases). Germline values: CDR1 ENHRY, CDR2 SYGVKD. This CDR3 is built from 15 residues. V lost 3 bases to trimming and J lost 6 bases, with 17 bases between them.

This clonotype has a count of ten or more. This chain joins TRBV6-6 and TRBJ1-2; D is ambiguous. The CDR3 length is 13 residues. In germline, CDR1 is MNHNY, CDR2 SVGAGI (reference sequence). Between the trimmed V and J ends, which lost 8 bases and 0 bases, there was a span of 10 bases. The CDR3 reads CASAAATNYGYTF. The DNA for the CDR3 is TGTGCCAGCGCGGCAGCTACTAACTATGGCTACACCTTC.